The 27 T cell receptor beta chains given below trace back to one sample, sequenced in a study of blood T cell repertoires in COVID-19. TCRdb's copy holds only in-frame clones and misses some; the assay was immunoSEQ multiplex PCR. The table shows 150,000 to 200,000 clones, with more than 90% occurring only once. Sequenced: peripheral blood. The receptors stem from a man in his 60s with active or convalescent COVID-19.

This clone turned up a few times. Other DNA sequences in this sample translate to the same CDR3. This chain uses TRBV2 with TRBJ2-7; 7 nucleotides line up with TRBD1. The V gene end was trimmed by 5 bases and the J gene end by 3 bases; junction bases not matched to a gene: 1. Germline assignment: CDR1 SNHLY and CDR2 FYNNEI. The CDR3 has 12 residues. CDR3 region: CASSRQGYEQYF. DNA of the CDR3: TGTGCCAGCAGTAGACAGGGCTACGAGCAGTACTTC.

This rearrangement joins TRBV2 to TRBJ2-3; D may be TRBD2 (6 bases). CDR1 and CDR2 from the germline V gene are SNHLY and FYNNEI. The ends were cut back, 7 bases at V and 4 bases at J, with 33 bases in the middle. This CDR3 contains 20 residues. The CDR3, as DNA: TGTGCCAGCATTCGAGGGAGGATGTGGACTGCCTCGATGGGGGCAGATACGCAGTATTTT. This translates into CASIRGRMWTASMGADTQYF. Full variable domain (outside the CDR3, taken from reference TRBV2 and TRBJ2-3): EPEVTQTPSHQVTQMGQEVILRCVPISNHLYFYWYRQILGQKVEFLVSFYNNEISEKSEIFDDQFSVERPDGSNFTLKIRSTKLEDSAMYFCASIRGRMWTASMGADTQYFGPGTRLTVL.

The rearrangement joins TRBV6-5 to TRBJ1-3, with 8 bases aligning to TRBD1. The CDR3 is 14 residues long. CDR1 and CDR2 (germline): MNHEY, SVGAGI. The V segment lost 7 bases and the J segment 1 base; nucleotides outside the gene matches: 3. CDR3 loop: CASTTGASGNTIYF. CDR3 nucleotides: TGTGCCAGCACGACAGGGGCTTCTGGAAACACCATATATTTT.

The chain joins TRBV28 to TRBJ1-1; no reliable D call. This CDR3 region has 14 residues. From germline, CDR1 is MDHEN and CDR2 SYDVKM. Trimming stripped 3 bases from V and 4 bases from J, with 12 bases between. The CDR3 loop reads CASSFYLFGTEAFF. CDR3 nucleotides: TGTGCCAGCAGTTTTTATCTTTTCGGCACTGAAGCTTTCTTT.

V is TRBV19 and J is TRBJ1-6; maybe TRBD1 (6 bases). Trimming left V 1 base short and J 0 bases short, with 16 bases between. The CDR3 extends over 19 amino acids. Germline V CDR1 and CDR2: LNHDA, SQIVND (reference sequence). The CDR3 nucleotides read TGTGCCAGTAGTATAGGCCTCGGGACACGAAGCTCCTATAATTCACCCCTCCACTTT. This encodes CASSIGLGTRSSYNSPLHF.

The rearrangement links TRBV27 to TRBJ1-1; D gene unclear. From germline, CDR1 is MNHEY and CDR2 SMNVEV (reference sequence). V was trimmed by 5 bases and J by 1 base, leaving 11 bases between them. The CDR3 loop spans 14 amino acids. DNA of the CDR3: TGTGCCAGCAGTCGCGTGTTAGAGAACACTGAAGCTTTCTTT. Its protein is CASSRVLENTEAFF.

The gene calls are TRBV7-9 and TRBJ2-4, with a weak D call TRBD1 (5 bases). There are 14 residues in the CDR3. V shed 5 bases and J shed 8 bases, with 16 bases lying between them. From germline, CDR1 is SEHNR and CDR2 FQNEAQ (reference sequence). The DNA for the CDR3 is TGTGCCAGCAGCCGCAGGGCTGCGGAGTACATTCAGTACTTC. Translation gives CASSRRAAEYIQYF. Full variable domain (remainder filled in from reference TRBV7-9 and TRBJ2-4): DTGVSQNPRHKITKRGQNVTFRCDPISEHNRLYWYRQTLGQGPEFLTYFQNEAQLEKSRLLSDRFSAERPKGSFSTLEIQRTEQGDSAMYLCASSRRAAEYIQYFGAGTRLSVL.

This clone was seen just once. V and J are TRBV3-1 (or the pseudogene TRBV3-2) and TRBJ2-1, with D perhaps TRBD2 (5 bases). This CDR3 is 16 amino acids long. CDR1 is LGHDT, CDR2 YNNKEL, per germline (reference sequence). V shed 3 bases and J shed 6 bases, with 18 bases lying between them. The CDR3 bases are TGTGCCAGCAGCCAGAGAAGGCAGTCAGAGGGCAATGAGCAGTTCTTC. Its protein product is CASSQRRQSEGNEQFF.

CDR3 DNA: TGTGCCAGCAGTTTATCCAGGGGTGGCAATCAGCCCCAGCATTTT. It encodes CASSLSRGGNQPQHF. V usage is TRBV27 and J usage is TRBJ1-5; possible D gene TRBD1, 6 bases. Per germline, CDR1 MNHEY and CDR2 SMNVEV (reference sequence). V gave up 0 bases and J gave up 2 bases, with 8 bases separating them. The CDR3 contains 15 residues.

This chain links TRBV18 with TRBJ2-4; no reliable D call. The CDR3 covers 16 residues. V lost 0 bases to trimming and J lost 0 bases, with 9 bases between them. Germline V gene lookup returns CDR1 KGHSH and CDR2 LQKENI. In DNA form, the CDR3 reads TGTGCCAGCTCACCACCCGCGGCCATAGCCAAAAACATTCAGTACTTC. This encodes CASSPPAAIAKNIQYF.

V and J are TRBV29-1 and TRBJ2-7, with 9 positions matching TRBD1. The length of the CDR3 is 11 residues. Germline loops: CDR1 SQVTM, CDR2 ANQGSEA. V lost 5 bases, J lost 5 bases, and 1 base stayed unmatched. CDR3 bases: TGCAGCGTTACAGGGGGCGACGAGCAGTACTTC. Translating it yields CSVTGGDEQYF.

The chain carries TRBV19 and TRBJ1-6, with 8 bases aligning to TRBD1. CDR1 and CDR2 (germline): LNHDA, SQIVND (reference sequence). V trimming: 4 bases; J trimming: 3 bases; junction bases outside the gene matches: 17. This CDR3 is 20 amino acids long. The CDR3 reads CASSTAGDRIGPSYNSPLHF. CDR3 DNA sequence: TGTGCCAGTAGTACCGCCGGGGACAGGATAGGACCTAGCTATAATTCACCCCTCCACTTT.

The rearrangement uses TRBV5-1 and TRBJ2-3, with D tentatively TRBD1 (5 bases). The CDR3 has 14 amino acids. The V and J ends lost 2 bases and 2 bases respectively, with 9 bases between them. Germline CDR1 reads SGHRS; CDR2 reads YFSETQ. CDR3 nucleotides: TGCGCCAGCAGCTTTCAGGGTTACACAGATACGCAGTATTTT. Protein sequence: CASSFQGYTDTQYF.

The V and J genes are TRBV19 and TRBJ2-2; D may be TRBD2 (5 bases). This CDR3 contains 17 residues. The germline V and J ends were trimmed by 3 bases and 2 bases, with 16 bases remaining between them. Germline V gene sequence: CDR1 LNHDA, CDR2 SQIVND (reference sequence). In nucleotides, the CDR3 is TGTGCCAGTAGTATCAGGAGACGGGAACCTAACACCGGGGAGCTGTTTTTT. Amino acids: CASSIRRREPNTGELFF.

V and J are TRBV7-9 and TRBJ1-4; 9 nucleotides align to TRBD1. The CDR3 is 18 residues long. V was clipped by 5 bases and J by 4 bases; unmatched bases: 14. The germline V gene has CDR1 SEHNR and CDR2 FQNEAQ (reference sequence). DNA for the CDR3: TGTGCCAGCAGCGAGCGTCCCGGGACAGGGACCAGTAATGAAAAACTGTTTTTT. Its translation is CASSERPGTGTSNEKLFF.

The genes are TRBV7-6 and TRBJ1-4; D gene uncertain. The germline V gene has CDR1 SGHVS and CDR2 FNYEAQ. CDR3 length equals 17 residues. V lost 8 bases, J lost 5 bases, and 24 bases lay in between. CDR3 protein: CASSGRDLGTLNEKLFF. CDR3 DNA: TGTGCCAGCTCAGGACGGGATTTAGGAACCTTGAATGAAAAACTGTTTTTT. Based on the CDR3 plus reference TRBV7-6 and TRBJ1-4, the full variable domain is GAGVSQSPRYKVTKRGQDVALRCDPISGHVSLYWYRQALGQGPEFLTYFNYEAQQDKSGLPNDRFSAERPEGSISTLTIQRTEQRDSAMYRCASSGRDLGTLNEKLFFGSGTQLSVL.

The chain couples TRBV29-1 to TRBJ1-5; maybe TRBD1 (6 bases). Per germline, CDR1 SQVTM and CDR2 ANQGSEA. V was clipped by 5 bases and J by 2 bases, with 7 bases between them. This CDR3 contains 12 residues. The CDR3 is CSVRQGNQPQHF. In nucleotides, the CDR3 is TGCAGCGTTCGACAGGGCAATCAGCCCCAGCATTTT.

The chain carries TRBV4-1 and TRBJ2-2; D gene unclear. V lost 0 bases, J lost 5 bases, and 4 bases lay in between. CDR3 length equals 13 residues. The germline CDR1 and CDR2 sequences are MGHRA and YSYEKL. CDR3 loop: CASSQDRTGELFF. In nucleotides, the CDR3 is TGCGCCAGCAGCCAAGATAGAACCGGGGAGCTGTTTTTT.

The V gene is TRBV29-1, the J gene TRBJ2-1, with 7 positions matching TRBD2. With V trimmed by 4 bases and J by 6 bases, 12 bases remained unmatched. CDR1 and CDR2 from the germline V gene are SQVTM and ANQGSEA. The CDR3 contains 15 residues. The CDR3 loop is CSVGSPRLAFNEQFF. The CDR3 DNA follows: TGCAGCGTTGGATCTCCAAGACTAGCTTTCAATGAGCAGTTCTTC.

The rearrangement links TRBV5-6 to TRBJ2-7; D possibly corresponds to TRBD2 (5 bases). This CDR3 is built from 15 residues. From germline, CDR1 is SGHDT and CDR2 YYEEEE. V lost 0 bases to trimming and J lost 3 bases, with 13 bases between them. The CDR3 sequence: CASSLAVDYIYEQYF. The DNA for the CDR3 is TGTGCCAGCAGCTTGGCGGTCGACTATATCTACGAGCAGTACTTC.

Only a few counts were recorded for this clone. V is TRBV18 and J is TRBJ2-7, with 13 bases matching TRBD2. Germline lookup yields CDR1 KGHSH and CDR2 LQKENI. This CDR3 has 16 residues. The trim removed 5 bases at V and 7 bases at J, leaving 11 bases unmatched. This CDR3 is CASSFPAGTSGKEQYF. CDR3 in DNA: TGTGCCAGCTCATTCCCCGCTGGGACTAGCGGGAAAGAGCAGTACTTC.

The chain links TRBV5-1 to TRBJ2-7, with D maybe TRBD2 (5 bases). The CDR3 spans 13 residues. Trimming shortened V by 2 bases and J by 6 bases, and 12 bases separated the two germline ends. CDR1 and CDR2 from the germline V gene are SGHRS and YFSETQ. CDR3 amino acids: CASSLRSEGEQYF. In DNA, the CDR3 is TGCGCCAGCAGCTTAAGATCAGAGGGCGAGCAGTACTTC.

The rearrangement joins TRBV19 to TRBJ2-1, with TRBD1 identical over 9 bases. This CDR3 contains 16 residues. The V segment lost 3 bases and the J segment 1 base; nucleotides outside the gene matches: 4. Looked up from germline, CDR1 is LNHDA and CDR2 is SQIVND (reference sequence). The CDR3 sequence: CASSISGTGSYNEQFF. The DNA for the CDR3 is TGTGCCAGTAGTATTTCGGGGACAGGGTCCTACAATGAGCAGTTCTTC.

This CDR3 reads CASSLEVSGNTIYF. Here the CDR3 DNA reads TGTGCCAGCAGTCTCGAGGTCTCTGGAAACACCATATATTTT. The rearrangement uses TRBV6-5 and TRBJ1-3; D not certain. Trimming cost V 5 bases and J 0 bases, with 8 bases left between them. CDR1 MNHEY and CDR2 SVGAGI come from the germline V gene. The length of the CDR3 is 14 residues.

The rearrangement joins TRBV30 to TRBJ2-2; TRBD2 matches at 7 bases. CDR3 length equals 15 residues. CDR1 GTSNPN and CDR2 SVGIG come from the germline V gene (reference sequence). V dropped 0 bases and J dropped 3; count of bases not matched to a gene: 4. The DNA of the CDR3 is TGTGCCTGGAGTGTAGGCGGGAGACACACCGGGGAGCTGTTTTTT. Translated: CAWSVGGRHTGELFF.

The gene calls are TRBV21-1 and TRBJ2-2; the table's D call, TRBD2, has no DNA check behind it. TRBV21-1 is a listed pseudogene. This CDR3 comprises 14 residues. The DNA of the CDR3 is TGTGCCAGCAGCAAAGGTCGGAGGACCGGGGAGCTGTTTTTT. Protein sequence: CASSKGRRTGELFF.

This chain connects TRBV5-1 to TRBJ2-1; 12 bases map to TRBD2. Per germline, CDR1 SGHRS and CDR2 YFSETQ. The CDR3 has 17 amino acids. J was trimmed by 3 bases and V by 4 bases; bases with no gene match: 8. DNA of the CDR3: TGCGCCAGCAGCGCCAGACTAGCGGGAGTTTTCTACAATGAGCAGTTCTTC. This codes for CASSARLAGVFYNEQFF.